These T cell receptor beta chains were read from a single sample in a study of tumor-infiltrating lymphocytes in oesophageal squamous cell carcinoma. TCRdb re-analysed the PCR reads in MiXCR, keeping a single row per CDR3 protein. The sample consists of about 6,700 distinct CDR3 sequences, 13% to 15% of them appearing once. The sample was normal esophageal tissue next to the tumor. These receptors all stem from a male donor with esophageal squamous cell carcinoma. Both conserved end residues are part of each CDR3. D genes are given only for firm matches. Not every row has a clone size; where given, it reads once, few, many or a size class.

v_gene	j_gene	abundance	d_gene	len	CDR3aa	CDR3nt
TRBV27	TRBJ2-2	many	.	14	CASSLSPGLGELFF	TGTGCCAGCAGTTTATCGCCGGGTTTGGGGGAGCTGTTTTTT
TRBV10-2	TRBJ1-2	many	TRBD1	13	CASSADRVSGYTF	TGCGCCAGCAGCGCTGACAGGGTTAGTGGCTACACCTTC
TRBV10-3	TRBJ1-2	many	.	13	CAIRTDTNYGYTF	TGTGCCATCAGGACAGATACTAACTATGGCTACACCTTC
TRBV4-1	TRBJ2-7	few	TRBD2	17	CASSQEGHGGSSYEQYF	TGCGCCAGCAGCCAAGAAGGGCACGGGGGGAGCTCCTACGAGCAGTACTTC
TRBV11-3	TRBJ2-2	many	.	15	CASSFMRGYGGELFF	TGTGCCAGCAGCTTCATGCGGGGTTATGGCGGGGAGCTGTTTTTT
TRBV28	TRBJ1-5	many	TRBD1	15	CASRPGTGSNQPQHF	TGTGCCAGCAGGCCTGGGACAGGGAGCAATCAGCCCCAGCATTTT
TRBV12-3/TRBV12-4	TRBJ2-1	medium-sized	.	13	CASSLLWGNEQFF	TGTGCCAGCAGTTTATTGTGGGGGAATGAGCAGTTCTTC
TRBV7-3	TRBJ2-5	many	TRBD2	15	CASSLNGLAGTEQYF	TGTGCCAGCAGCTTAAACGGTCTAGCGGGGACAGAGCAGTACTTC
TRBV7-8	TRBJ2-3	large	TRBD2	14	CASSGEGPTDTQYF	TGTGCCAGCAGCGGGGAGGGGCCCACAGATACGCAGTATTTT
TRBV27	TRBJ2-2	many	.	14	CASSLYRDTGELFF	TGTGCCAGCAGTTTATACAGAGACACCGGGGAGCTGTTTTTT
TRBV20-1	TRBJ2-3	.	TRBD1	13	CSARGTGLSTQYF	TGCAGTGCTCGTGGGACAGGACTAAGTACGCAGTATTTT
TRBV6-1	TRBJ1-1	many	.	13	CASSKAQNTEAFF	TGTGCCAGCAGTAAAGCGCAGAACACTGAAGCTTTCTTT
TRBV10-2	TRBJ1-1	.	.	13	CASSSGGDTEAFF	TGCGCCAGCAGTTCGGGAGGGGACACTGAAGCTTTCTTT
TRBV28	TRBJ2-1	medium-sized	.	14	CASSLSFGGPKQFF	TGTGCCAGCAGTTTGTCCTTCGGGGGTCCGAAGCAGTTCTTC
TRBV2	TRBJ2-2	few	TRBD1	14	CASKGQGSAGELFF	TGTGCCAGCAAAGGACAGGGGTCGGCCGGGGAGCTGTTTTTT
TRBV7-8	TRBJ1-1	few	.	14	CASRKQPMNTEAFF	TGTGCCAGCAGAAAACAGCCCATGAACACTGAAGCTTTCTTT
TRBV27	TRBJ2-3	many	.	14	CASSFKGPTDTQYF	TGTGCCAGCAGTTTCAAGGGCCCCACAGATACGCAGTATTTT
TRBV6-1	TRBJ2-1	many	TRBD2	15	CASTPRTRRYNEQFF	TGTGCCAGCACCCCCAGGACTAGAAGGTACAATGAGCAGTTCTTC
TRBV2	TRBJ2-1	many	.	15	CASTSRAGANSGQFF	TGTGCCAGCACCTCCCGGGCGGGGGCCAATTCAGGGCAGTTCTTC
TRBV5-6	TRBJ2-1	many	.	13	CASTLRGLHEQFF	TGTGCCAGCACCCTAAGGGGTTTACATGAGCAGTTCTTC
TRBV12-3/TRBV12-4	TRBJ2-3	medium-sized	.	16	CASRTQEGEMTDTQYF	TGTGCCAGCAGAACCCAGGAGGGGGAGATGACAGATACGCAGTATTTT
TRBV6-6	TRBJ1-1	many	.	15	CASSYSWGGNTEAFF	TGTGCCAGCAGTTACTCATGGGGGGGGAACACTGAAGCTTTCTTT
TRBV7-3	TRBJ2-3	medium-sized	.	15	CASSLTRGISDTQYF	TGTGCCAGCAGCTTAACCCGTGGAATATCAGATACGCAGTATTTT
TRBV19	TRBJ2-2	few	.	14	CASSRQTNTGELFF	TGTGCCAGTAGTAGACAGACCAACACCGGGGAGCTGTTTTTT
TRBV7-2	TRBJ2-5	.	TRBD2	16	CASSLVPSGSQETQYF	TGTGCCAGCAGCTTAGTTCCTAGCGGGAGCCAAGAGACCCAGTACTTC
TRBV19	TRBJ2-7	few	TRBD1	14	CASGTGRNSYEQYF	TGTGCCAGTGGGACAGGGCGCAATTCCTACGAGCAGTACTTC
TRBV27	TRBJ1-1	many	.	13	CASSTAIRGEAFF	TGTGCCAGCAGCACTGCGATCCGGGGGGAAGCTTTCTTT
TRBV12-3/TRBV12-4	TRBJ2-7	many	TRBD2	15	CASSLVGGTSYEQYF	TGTGCCAGCAGCTTGGTGGGGGGGACCTCCTACGAGCAGTACTTC
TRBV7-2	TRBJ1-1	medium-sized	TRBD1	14	CASSRIRDSSEAFF	TGTGCCAGCAGCCGTATCCGGGACAGCAGTGAAGCTTTCTTT
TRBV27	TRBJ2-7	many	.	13	CASMGGASYEQYF	TGTGCCAGCATGGGGGGGGCCTCCTACGAGCAGTACTTC
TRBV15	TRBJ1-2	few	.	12	CATSRVGVSYTF	TGTGCCACCAGCAGAGTCGGGGTTAGCTACACCTTC
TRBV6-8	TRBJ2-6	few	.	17	CASSFSGTPLRRAVLRF	.
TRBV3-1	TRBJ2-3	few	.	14	CASSPPGVPDTQYF	TGTGCCAGCAGCCCCCCCGGGGTTCCAGATACGCAGTATTTT
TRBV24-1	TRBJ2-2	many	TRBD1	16	CATGGPGQENTGELFF	TGTGCCACCGGAGGGCCGGGACAGGAGAACACCGGGGAGCTGTTTTTT
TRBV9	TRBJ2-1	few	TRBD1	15	CASIRDSYSYNEQFF	TGTGCCAGCATTCGGGACAGCTACTCCTACAATGAGCAGTTCTTC
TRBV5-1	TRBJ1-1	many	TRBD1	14	CASGPPGQGREAFF	TGCGCCAGCGGACCCCCGGGACAGGGGAGGGAAGCTTTCTTT
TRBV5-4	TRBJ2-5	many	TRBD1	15	CASSFPGTGAETQYF	TGTGCCAGCAGCTTCCCCGGGACAGGGGCAGAGACCCAGTACTTC
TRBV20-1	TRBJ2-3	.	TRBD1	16	CSARAGTGKPTDTQYF	TGCAGTGCCAGAGCTGGGACAGGGAAACCCACAGATACGCAGTATTTT
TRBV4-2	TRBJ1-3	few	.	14	CASSQFLSGNTIYF	TGTGCCAGCAGCCAGTTTCTCTCTGGAAACACCATATATTTT
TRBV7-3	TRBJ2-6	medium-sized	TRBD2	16	CASSLTGGPGANVLTF	TGTGCCAGCAGCCTAACGGGGGGGCCTGGGGCCAACGTCCTGACTTTC
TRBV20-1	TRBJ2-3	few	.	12	CSALKEMDTQYF	TGCAGTGCTTTGAAGGAGATGGATACGCAGTATTTT
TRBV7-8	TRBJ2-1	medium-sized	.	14	CASSLEGSANEQFF	TGTGCCAGCAGCTTAGAGGGGTCAGCCAATGAGCAGTTCTTC
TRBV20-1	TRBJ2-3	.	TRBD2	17	CSAPLLAGVPLADTQYF	TGCAGTGCTCCATTACTAGCGGGGGTACCTTTAGCAGATACGCAGTATTTT
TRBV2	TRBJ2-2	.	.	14	CASKRGDHTGELFF	TGTGCCAGCAAAAGGGGGGATCACACCGGGGAGCTGTTTTTT
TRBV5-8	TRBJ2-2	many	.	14	CASSFGTYTGELFF	TGTGCCAGCAGCTTCGGCACCTACACCGGGGAGCTGTTTTTT
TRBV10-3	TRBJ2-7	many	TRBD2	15	CAISDSAGGEAEQYF	TGTGCCATCAGTGACTCAGCGGGGGGAGAGGCTGAGCAGTACTTC
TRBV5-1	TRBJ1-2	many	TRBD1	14	CASSLGQGAPGYTF	TGCGCCAGCAGCTTAGGACAGGGGGCGCCTGGCTACACCTTC